These 16 T cell receptor beta chains were sequenced from one sample in a study of T cells in Graves' hyperthyroidism and ophthalmopathy. What was amplified from RNA transcripts were TCR beta CDR3 regions. The primer set for the first-round RT-PCR of the TCR CDR3 was HTBI. TCRdb reprocessed the multiplex PCR reads with MiXCR, giving one entry per CDR3 protein. Of 500,000 to 650,000 distinct CDR3 sequences in the sample, approximately 14% were seen once. The material sequenced was blood. The receptors here all came from a woman in her 50s with Graves' ophthalmopathy.

In this sample, this clonotype turned up many times. V and J are TRBV11-2 and TRBJ1-6, with 10 nucleotides matching TRBD1. The ends lost 4 bases at V and 13 bases at J; junction bases unmatched: 16. CDR3 length: 17 amino acids. Germline assignment: CDR1 SGHAT and CDR2 FQNNGV. In DNA form, the CDR3 reads TGTGCCAGCAGCTGGAAAACGAAGACAGGGGGCTCGCTCCCCCTCCACTTT. This codes for CASSWKTKTGGSLPLHF.

This clonotype was observed many times. The CDR3 coding sequence is TGCAGTGCTGAAAACAGGGGACCAAATTCACCCCTCCACTTT. Encoded protein: CSAENRGPNSPLHF. This chain uses TRBV20-1 with TRBJ1-6, with TRBD1 matching 7 bases. The CDR3 is 14 residues long. Looked up from germline, CDR1 is DFQATT and CDR2 is SNEGSKA (reference sequence). J gave up 7 bases and V 5 bases, and 8 bases lay outside the gene matches.

The chain employs TRBV19 and TRBJ1-3; D may be TRBD1 (6 bases). This CDR3 comprises 15 residues. Germline V gene sequence: CDR1 LNHDA, CDR2 SQIVND (reference sequence). V was shortened by 3 bases and J by 8 bases, with 17 bases between the two germline ends. This CDR3 reads CASSIFRTAGDTIYF. In nucleotides, the CDR3 is TGTGCCAGTAGTATTTTCCGGACAGCGGGTGACACCATATATTTT.

This clonotype was observed a few times. The rearrangement uses TRBV19 and TRBJ1-3, with TRBD1 matching over 8 bases. The germline gives CDR1 LNHDA, CDR2 SQIVND (reference sequence). V was clipped by 5 bases and J by 0 bases; unmatched bases: 9. CDR3 length equals 17 residues. The CDR3 DNA sequence: TGTGCCAGTAGTGGACCGACAGGGGCTTACTCTGGAAACACCATATATTTT. This encodes CASSGPTGAYSGNTIYF.

This clonotype was observed at least ten times. The chain couples TRBV12-3 or TRBV12-4 to TRBJ2-1; the match to TRBD2 covers 10 bases. The V segment lost 6 bases and the J segment 4 bases; nucleotides outside the gene matches: 3. The CDR3 is 14 amino acids. The CDR3 is CASRLSGRYNEQFF. Here the CDR3 DNA reads TGTGCCAGCAGACTTAGCGGGAGGTACAATGAGCAGTTCTTC.

Only a few counts were recorded for this clonotype. The rearrangement uses TRBV15 and TRBJ2-5, with unresolved D. Germline loops: CDR1 LNHNV, CDR2 YYDKDF (reference sequence). This CDR3 is 14 amino acids long. V shed 0 bases and J shed 5 bases, with 10 bases lying between them. In DNA form, the CDR3 reads TGTGCCACCAGCAGAGATGGTCTAACGGAGACCCAGTACTTC. Encoded protein: CATSRDGLTETQYF.

As concerns this clonotype: At one boundary the junction diverges from the germline segment, which might be a read error. The chain combines TRBV5-1 with TRBJ2-5; D may be TRBD1 (6 bases). The CDR3 consists of 14 residues. CDR1 SGHRS and CDR2 YFSETQ come from the germline V gene. CDR3 DNA sequence: TGCACCAGCAGCTTGGTGTCAGGGGAAGAGACCCAGTACTTC. This gives the protein CTSSLVSGEETQYF.

This clonotype was counted at least ten times. The chain uses TRBV7-8 and TRBJ2-5; TRBD2 is a possible D gene (5 bases). The CDR3 covers 14 residues. CDR1 and CDR2 from the germline V gene are SGHVS and FQNEAQ. Trimming left V 1 base short and J 10 bases short, with 16 bases between. The chain's CDR3 is CASSLGGLFSDQYF. CDR3 sequence (DNA): TGTGCCAGCAGCTTAGGAGGGCTATTTTCAGACCAGTACTTC.

The chain joins TRBV13 to TRBJ1-4; weak D call: TRBD1 (5 bases). Trimming pared 5 bases from V and 8 bases from J, leaving 15 bases between. Per the germline V gene, CDR1 is PRHDT and CDR2 is FYEKMQ (reference sequence). The CDR3 spans 14 residues. This CDR3 reads CASSKQEHGEKLFF. CDR3 DNA sequence: TGTGCCAGCAGCAAACAGGAGCATGGGGAAAAACTGTTTTTT.

Many counts were recorded for this clonotype. This CDR3 is CASSPGTGGHYEQYF. CDR3 in DNA: TGTGCCAGCAGCCCCGGGACAGGCGGACACTACGAGCAGTACTTC. The chain carries TRBV3-1 and TRBJ2-7; TRBD1 agrees at 8 bases. The CDR3 length is 15 residues. V lost 4 bases to trimming and J lost 3 bases; unmatched junction nucleotides: 8. CDR1 and CDR2 (germline): LGHDT, YNNKEL (reference sequence).

The V gene is TRBV20-1, the J gene TRBJ1-5; 9 bases are a match to TRBD1. This CDR3 is built from 17 residues. V lost 4 bases and J lost 1; bases outside the gene matches: 11. Per the germline V gene, CDR1 is DFQATT and CDR2 is SNEGSKA (reference sequence). The CDR3 DNA is TGCAGTGCTACTCATGGACAGGGGATGGGGAGCAATCAGCCCCAGCATTTT. Translating it yields CSATHGQGMGSNQPQHF.

This clonotype was counted at least ten times. The chain has TRBV7-8 and TRBJ2-3; D unclear. Trimming removed 0 bases from V and 4 bases from J, with 11 bases in between. In germline, CDR1 is SGHVS, CDR2 FQNEAQ. This CDR3 is 15 amino acids long. The CDR3 nucleotides read TGTGCCAGCAGCTTAGCCCTGTCAAGGCCAGATACGCAGTATTTT. Translated: CASSLALSRPDTQYF.

This chain connects TRBV5-1 to TRBJ1-2; no firm D call. V was pared by 4 bases and J by 4 bases, with 11 bases between. The CDR3 sequence is 13 residues long. Germline V gives CDR1 SGHRS, CDR2 YFSETQ. The DNA of the CDR3 is TGCGCCAGCAGCCAAACGATAGGCTATGGCTACACCTTC. Translated: CASSQTIGYGYTF.

The rearrangement uses TRBV4-3 and TRBJ2-1; TRBD2 matches at 12 bases. This CDR3 has 17 amino acids. The germline V gene has CDR1 LGHNA and CDR2 YSLEER. V shed 1 base, J shed 8 bases, and the junction held 9 bases outside the gene matches. CDR3 in amino acids: CASSQVPGLAGSHEQFF. As DNA, the CDR3 is TGCGCCAGCAGCCAAGTGCCAGGACTAGCGGGATCACATGAGCAGTTCTTC.

This clonotype has only a few counts. This chain uses TRBV20-1 with TRBJ1-1; TRBD1 matches 8 bases. CDR1 and CDR2 from the germline V gene are DFQATT and SNEGSKA (reference sequence). This CDR3 is 15 amino acids long. V lost 2 bases and J lost 5; bases outside the gene matches: 10. In nucleotides, the CDR3 is TGCAGTGCTAGAACAGGACAGGGACCTACAACTGAAGCTTTCTTT. Amino acid sequence: CSARTGQGPTTEAFF.

This clonotype appeared many times. The chain uses TRBV5-6 and TRBJ2-1; D is uncertain. Germline loops: CDR1 SGHDT, CDR2 YYEEEE. This CDR3 has 15 residues. Trimming removed 2 bases at V and 5 bases at J, with 14 bases between. The CDR3 sequence is CASSFRRPLNNEQFF. The CDR3 DNA is TGTGCCAGCAGCTTCCGCCGACCCTTAAACAATGAGCAGTTCTTC.